Below, 16 T cell receptor beta chains from the same sample are listed, as sequenced in a study of T-cell reconstitution after alpha-beta-depleted transplantation in children. Unique molecular identifiers featured in how the TCRbeta library was prepared. Via MiXCR, TCRdb re-called the PCR reads, giving one row per CDR3 protein. Found here are 500,000 to 600,000 distinct CDR3 sequences, approximately 32% of them singletons; the top ten hold approximately 2.3%. The sample consisted of PBMCs from the stem cell graft donor, taken from the stem cell graft. Source of these receptors: a human donor who donated a stem cell graft to a child with aplastic anemia.

V is TRBV27 and J is TRBJ2-2, with D unresolved. Germline V gene sequence: CDR1 MNHEY, CDR2 SMNVEV (reference sequence). The CDR3 is made up of 13 amino acids. V dropped 4 bases and J dropped 4 bases, with 7 bases sitting between them. CDR3 amino acids: CASSSVRTGELFF. The CDR3 DNA is TGTGCCAGCAGTTCAGTCCGCACCGGGGAGCTGTTTTTT.

The chain has TRBV7-9 and TRBJ1-1; 9 nucleotides match TRBD1. Germline assignment: CDR1 SEHNR and CDR2 FQNEAQ (reference sequence). CDR3 size: 14 residues. Trimming removed 1 base from V and 3 bases from J; junction bases left unmatched: 0. CDR3 amino acids: CASSLGDRDTEAFF. The DNA of the CDR3 is TGTGCCAGCAGCTTAGGGGACAGGGACACTGAAGCTTTCTTT.

The chain couples TRBV7-7 to TRBJ2-5; D may be TRBD1 (5 bases). Trimming pared 5 bases from V and 5 bases from J, leaving 18 bases between. Germline CDR1 is SSHAT and CDR2 is FNYEAQ (reference sequence). CDR3 length: 15 amino acids. Written as DNA, the CDR3 is TGTGCCAGCAGCCCCAATCGCGGCAGGGCCGAGACCCAGTACTTC. This codes for CASSPNRGRAETQYF.

V gene TRBV12-5 combines with J gene TRBJ1-1; D unresolved. The CDR3 is made up of 14 amino acids. Germline lookup yields CDR1 LGHNT and CDR2 FRNRAP. V lost 8 bases and J 1 base, leaving 14 bases between the germline ends. In DNA, the CDR3 is TGTGCTAGTACCCGCCTTCAAAGGAACACTGAAGCTTTCTTT. Protein sequence: CASTRLQRNTEAFF.

The rearrangement links TRBV25-1 to TRBJ2-5, with TRBD1 identical over 9 bases. The CDR3 runs 16 residues. Losses at the gene ends were 3 bases for V and 2 bases for J; bases not matched to a gene: 7. Germline values: CDR1 MGHDK, CDR2 SYGVNS. CDR3 protein: CASSDTNRGRQETQYF. As DNA, the CDR3 is TGTGCCAGCAGTGATACGAACAGGGGGCGTCAAGAGACCCAGTACTTC. Combining the CDR3 with reference TRBV25-1 and TRBJ2-5 gives the whole variable domain EADIYQTPRYLVIGTGKKITLECSQTMGHDKMYWYQQDPGMELHLIHYSYGVNSTEKGDLSSESTVSRIRTEHFPLTLESARPSHTSQYLCASSDTNRGRQETQYFGPGTRLLVL.

CDR3 sequence (DNA): TGTGCCAGTAGCGTGCGACTAGCGGGAAACCCTCTAGCCAAAAACATTCAGTACTTC. This gives the protein CASSVRLAGNPLAKNIQYF. The chain links TRBV19 to TRBJ2-4; 11 bases are shared with TRBD2. The CDR3 sequence is 19 residues long. The J segment lost 0 bases and the V segment lost 6 bases, leaving 13 bases of the junction unmatched. From germline, CDR1 is LNHDA and CDR2 SQIVND (reference sequence).

This clonotype has only a few counts. The gene calls are TRBV7-2 and TRBJ1-1; no firm D call. The V gene lost 6 bases and the J gene lost 7 bases, with 18 bases spanning the gap. The germline V gene encodes CDR1 SGHTA and CDR2 FQGNSA. CDR3 length: 14 amino acids. CDR3: CASSRWAGGDEAFF. The CDR3 DNA sequence: TGTGCCAGCAGTCGGTGGGCGGGCGGGGATGAAGCTTTCTTT.

The chain uses TRBV15 and TRBJ2-7; TRBD2 aligns across 7 bases. This CDR3 is built from 13 residues. CDR1 LNHNV and CDR2 YYDKDF come from the germline V gene (reference sequence). Trimming took 3 bases from V and 3 from J; bases not matched to a gene: 2. Here the CDR3 reads CATSSQRGYEQYF. The CDR3 coding sequence is TGTGCCACCAGCAGTCAGCGGGGCTACGAGCAGTACTTC.

There are a few counts of this clonotype. The CDR3 spells CASSGAKWPLQETQYF. For the CDR3, the DNA is TGTGCCAGCAGCGGGGCGAAATGGCCACTGCAAGAGACCCAGTACTTC. The rearrangement uses TRBV7-2 and TRBJ2-5; TRBD1 is a possible D gene (5 bases). This CDR3 has 16 residues. V lost 5 bases to trimming and J lost 2 bases, with 18 bases between them. CDR1 SGHTA and CDR2 FQGNSA come from the germline V gene. The full variable domain, its missing parts supplied by reference TRBV7-2 and TRBJ2-5, is GAGVSQSPSNKVTEKGKDVELRCDPISGHTALYWYRQSLGQGLEFLIYFQGNSAPDKSGLPSDRFSAERTGGSVSTLTIQRTQQEDSAVYLCASSGAKWPLQETQYFGPGTRLLVL.

Here the CDR3 DNA reads TGTGCCAGCAGCTTATATGGGGTCGGTAACACTGAAGCTTTCTTT. This codes for CASSLYGVGNTEAFF. This rearrangement joins TRBV7-3 to TRBJ1-1; D unclear. Germline CDR1 reads SGHTA; CDR2 reads FQGTGA. V gave up 2 bases and J gave up 2 bases, with 12 bases separating them. CDR3 length: 15 residues. The whole variable domain, remainder taken from reference TRBV7-3 and TRBJ1-1, is GAGVSQTPSNKVTEKGKYVELRCDPISGHTALYWYRQSLGQGPEFLIYFQGTGAADDSGLPNDRFFAVRPEGSVSTLKIQRTERGDSAVYLCASSLYGVGNTEAFFGQGTRLTVV.

V and J are TRBV29-1 and TRBJ2-3; TRBD2 matches 11 bases. The CDR3 covers 18 residues. V was clipped by 0 bases and J by 0 bases; unmatched bases: 8. The germline V gene encodes CDR1 SQVTM and CDR2 ANQGSEA. CDR3 sequence (DNA): TGCAGCGTTGAAGATGCGCTAGCGGGAGGCTCTAGCACAGATACGCAGTATTTT. Its translation is CSVEDALAGGSSTDTQYF.

V usage is TRBV20-1 and J usage is TRBJ1-1; D perhaps matches TRBD1 (5 bases). Germline V CDR1 and CDR2: DFQATT, SNEGSKA (reference sequence). CDR3 length: 12 amino acids. V was cut by 1 base and J by 5 bases, with 8 bases left in between. The CDR3 DNA sequence: TGCAGTGCTAGAGGCGGGGCGACTGAAGCTTTCTTT. It translates to CSARGGATEAFF.

By its share, this clonotype is medium-sized. CDR3 bases: TGCAGTGCTAGAGACAGGGACTATGGCTACACCTTC. It specifies CSARDRDYGYTF. V is TRBV20-1 and J is TRBJ1-2; tentative D call: TRBD1 (5 bases). This CDR3 is 12 amino acids long. With 0 bases removed from V and 3 bases from J, the gap between germline ends came to 5 bases. Germline CDR1 DFQATT, CDR2 SNEGSKA (reference sequence).

The gene calls are TRBV28 and TRBJ1-5; D gene uncertain. Trimming cost V 2 bases and J 6 bases, with 11 bases left between them. This CDR3 comprises 14 residues. CDR1 and CDR2 (germline): MDHEN, SYDVKM. The CDR3 bases are TGTGCCAGCAGTTTAGGAACAAACGGTCAGCCCCAGCATTTT. This sequence encodes CASSLGTNGQPQHF.

This clonotype turned up a few times. The V and J genes are TRBV28 and TRBJ2-2; D might be TRBD1 (7 bases). Trimming cost V 5 bases and J 1 base, with 11 bases left between them. The CDR3 is 15 residues long. The germline gives CDR1 MDHEN, CDR2 SYDVKM. The CDR3 DNA follows: TGTGCCAGCAGTCGGGGGACAGAGAACACCGGGGAGCTGTTTTTT. Protein sequence: CASSRGTENTGELFF.

This chain joins TRBV15 and TRBJ2-1; 9 bases are a match to TRBD2. Germline V gene sequence: CDR1 LNHNV, CDR2 YYDKDF (reference sequence). The CDR3 covers 17 residues. With 0 bases clipped from V and 0 bases from J, the junction kept 3 bases outside the gene matches. Here the CDR3 DNA reads TGTGCCACCAGCAGAGAGGGTAGCGGGAGCTCCTACAATGAGCAGTTCTTC. This encodes CATSREGSGSSYNEQFF. The whole variable domain, filled in from reference TRBV15 and TRBJ2-1, reads DAMVIQNPRYQVTQFGKPVTLSCSQTLNHNVMYWYQQKSSQAPKLLFHYYDKDFNNEADTPDNFQSRRPNTSFCFLDIRSPGLGDTAMYLCATSREGSGSSYNEQFFGPGTRLTVL.